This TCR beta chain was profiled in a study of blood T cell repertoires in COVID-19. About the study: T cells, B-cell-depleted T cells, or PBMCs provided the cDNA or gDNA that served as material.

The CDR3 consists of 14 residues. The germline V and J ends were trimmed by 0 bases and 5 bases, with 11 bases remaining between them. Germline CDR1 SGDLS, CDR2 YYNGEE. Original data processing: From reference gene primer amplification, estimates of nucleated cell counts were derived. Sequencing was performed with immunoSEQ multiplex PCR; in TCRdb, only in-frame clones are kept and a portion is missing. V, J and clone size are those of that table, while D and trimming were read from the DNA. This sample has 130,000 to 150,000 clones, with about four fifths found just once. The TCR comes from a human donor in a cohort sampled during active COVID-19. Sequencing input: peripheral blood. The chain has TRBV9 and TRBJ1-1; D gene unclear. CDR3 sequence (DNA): TGTGCCAGCAGCGTAGGGGAGTGGGAAACTGAAGCTTTCTTT. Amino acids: CASSVGEWETEAFF.